This record looks at one TCR beta chain sequence and its context. This sample is drawn from a study of CD8+ T cells in alopecia areata. The CDR3 sequence is 13 residues long. V shed 6 bases and J 3 bases; nucleotides not matched to a gene: 5. Germline V CDR1 and CDR2: ENHRY, SYGVKD. RNA extraction was followed by reverse transcription into cDNA, which acted as the sequencing template. The data were produced by immunoSEQ multiplex PCR, yet TCRdb's version contains in-frame clones alone and is incomplete. The sample lists under 150,000 clones, roughly 50% seen once, with about 3.4% in the top ten. Specified treatment: oral pan-JAK inhibitor, 5-10 mg twice daily.

The material sequenced was CD4+ T cells sorted from blood, taken at week 24, from a patient treated with tofacitinib. This sequence was found in a human donor with alopecia areata. This chain connects TRBV10-3 to TRBJ2-7; 7 bases agree with TRBD1. The DNA for the CDR3 is TGTGCCATCAGGGGGACAGAAAACTACGAGCAGTACTTC. As protein: CAIRGTENYEQYF.